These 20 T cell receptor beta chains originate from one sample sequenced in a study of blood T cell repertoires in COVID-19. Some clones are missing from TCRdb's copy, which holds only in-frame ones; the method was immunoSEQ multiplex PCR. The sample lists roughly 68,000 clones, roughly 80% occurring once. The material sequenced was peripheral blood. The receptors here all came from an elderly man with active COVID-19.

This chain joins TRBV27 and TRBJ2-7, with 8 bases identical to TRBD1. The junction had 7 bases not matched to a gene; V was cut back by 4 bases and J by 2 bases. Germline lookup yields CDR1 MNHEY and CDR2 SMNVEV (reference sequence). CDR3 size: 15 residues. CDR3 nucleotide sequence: TGTGCCAGCAGTTCGGAGACAGGGGCGGCCTACGAGCAGTACTTC. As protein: CASSSETGAAYEQYF.

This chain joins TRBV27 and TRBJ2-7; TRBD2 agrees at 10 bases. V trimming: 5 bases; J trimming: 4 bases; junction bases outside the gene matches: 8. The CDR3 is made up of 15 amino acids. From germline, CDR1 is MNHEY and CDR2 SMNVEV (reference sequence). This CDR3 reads CASSPTGLAEYEQYF. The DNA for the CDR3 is TGTGCCAGCAGTCCAACCGGACTAGCGGAATACGAGCAGTACTTC.

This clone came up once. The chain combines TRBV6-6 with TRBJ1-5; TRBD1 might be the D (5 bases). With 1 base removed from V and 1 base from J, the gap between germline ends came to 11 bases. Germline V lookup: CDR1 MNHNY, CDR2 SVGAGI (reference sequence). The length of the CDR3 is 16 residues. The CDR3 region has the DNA TGTGCCAGCAGTTACTTGTTGGGGGGGAGCAATCAGCCCCAGCATTTT. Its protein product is CASSYLLGGSNQPQHF.

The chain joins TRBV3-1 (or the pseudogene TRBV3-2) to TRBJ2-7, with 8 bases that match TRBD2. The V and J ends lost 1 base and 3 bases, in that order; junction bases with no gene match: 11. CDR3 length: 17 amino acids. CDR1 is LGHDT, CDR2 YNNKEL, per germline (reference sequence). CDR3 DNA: TGTGCCAGCAGCCAAGTCGGTAGAAGCGGGAGTGGCTACGAGCAGTACTTC. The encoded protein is CASSQVGRSGSGYEQYF.

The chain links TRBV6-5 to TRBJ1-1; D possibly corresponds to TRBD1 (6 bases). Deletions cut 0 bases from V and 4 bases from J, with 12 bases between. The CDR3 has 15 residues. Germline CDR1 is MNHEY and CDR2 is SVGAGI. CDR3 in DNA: TGTGCCAGCAGTTACTCTCCATTCAGGGGCACTGAAGCTTTCTTT. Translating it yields CASSYSPFRGTEAFF.

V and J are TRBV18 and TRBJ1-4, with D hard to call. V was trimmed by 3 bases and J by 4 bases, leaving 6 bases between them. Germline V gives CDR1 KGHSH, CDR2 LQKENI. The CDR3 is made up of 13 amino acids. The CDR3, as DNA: TGTGCCAGCTCACCCAGTTTTAATGAAAAACTGTTTTTT. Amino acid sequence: CASSPSFNEKLFF.

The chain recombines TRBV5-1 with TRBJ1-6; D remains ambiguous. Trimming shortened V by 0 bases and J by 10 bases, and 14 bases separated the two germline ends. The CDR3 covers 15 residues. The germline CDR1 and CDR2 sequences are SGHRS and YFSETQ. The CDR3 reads CASSLEEGSGSPLHF. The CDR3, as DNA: TGCGCCAGCAGCTTGGAGGAGGGCAGTGGATCACCCCTCCACTTT.

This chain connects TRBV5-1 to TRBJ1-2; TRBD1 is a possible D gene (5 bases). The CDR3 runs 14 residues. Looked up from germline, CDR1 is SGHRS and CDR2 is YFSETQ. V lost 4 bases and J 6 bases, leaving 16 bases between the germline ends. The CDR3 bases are TGCGCCAGCAGCCAGGTGGGGGGACGGGATGGCTACACCTTC. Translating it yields CASSQVGGRDGYTF.

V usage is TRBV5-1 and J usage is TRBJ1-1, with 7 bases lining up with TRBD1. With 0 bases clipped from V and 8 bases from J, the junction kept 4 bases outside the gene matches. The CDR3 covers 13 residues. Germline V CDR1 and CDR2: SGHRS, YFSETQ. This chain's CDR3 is CASSLEGGREAFF. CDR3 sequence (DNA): TGCGCCAGCAGCTTGGAAGGGGGCCGGGAAGCTTTCTTT.

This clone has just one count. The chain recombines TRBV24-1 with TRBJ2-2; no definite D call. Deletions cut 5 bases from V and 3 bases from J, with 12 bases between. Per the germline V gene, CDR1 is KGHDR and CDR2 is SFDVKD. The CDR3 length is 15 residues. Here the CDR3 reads CATSVSGVDTGELFF. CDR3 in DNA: TGTGCCACCAGTGTGTCGGGTGTCGACACCGGGGAGCTGTTTTTT.

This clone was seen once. CDR3 loop: CATSKTGTGDSQPQHF. The CDR3 nucleotides read TGTGCCACCAGCAAAACCGGGACAGGGGATTCTCAGCCCCAGCATTTT. V usage is TRBV15 and J usage is TRBJ1-5, with TRBD1 matching 10 bases. The trim removed 4 bases at V and 6 bases at J, leaving 9 bases unmatched. The CDR3 spans 16 residues. Germline V gene sequence: CDR1 LNHNV, CDR2 YYDKDF (reference sequence). The complete variable domain, with remaining parts taken from reference TRBV15 and TRBJ1-5, reads DAMVIQNPRYQVTQFGKPVTLSCSQTLNHNVMYWYQQKSSQAPKLLFHYYDKDFNNEADTPDNFQSRRPNTSFCFLDIRSPGLGDTAMYLCATSKTGTGDSQPQHFGDGTRLSIL.

CDR3 DNA sequence: TGTGCCAGCAGCACTGACAGGGGAAACGAGCAGTACTTC. Protein product: CASSTDRGNEQYF. The V gene is TRBV7-3, the J gene TRBJ2-7; 8 bases are a match to TRBD1. Per germline, CDR1 SGHTA and CDR2 FQGTGA. Losses at the gene ends were 5 bases for V and 5 bases for J; bases not matched to a gene: 5. The CDR3 is 13 residues long.

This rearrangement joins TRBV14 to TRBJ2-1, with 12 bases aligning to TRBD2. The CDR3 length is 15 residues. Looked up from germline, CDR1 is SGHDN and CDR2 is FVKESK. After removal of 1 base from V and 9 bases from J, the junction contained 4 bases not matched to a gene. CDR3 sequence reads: CASSQAALAGGEQFF. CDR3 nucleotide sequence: TGTGCCAGCAGCCAAGCGGCACTAGCGGGAGGTGAGCAGTTCTTC.

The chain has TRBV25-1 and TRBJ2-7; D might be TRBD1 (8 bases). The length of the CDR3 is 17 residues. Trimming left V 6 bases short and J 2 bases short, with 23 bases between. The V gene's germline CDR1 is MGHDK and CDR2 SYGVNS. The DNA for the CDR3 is TGTGCCAGCAGGACCACAGGGAGGGGGACAGGAGCCTACGAGCAGTACTTC. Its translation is CASRTTGRGTGAYEQYF.

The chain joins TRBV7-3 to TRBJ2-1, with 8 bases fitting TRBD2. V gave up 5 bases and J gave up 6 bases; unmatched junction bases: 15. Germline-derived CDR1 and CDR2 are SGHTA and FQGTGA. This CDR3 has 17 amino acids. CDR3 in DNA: TGTGCCAGCAGCCCTCGGGGCGGGGGGCGCTTGGCCAATGAGCAGTTCTTC. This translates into CASSPRGGGRLANEQFF. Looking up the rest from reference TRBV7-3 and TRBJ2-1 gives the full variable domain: GAGVSQTPSNKVTEKGKYVELRCDPISGHTALYWYRQSLGQGPEFLIYFQGTGAADDSGLPNDRFFAVRPEGSVSTLKIQRTERGDSAVYLCASSPRGGGRLANEQFFGPGTRLTVL.

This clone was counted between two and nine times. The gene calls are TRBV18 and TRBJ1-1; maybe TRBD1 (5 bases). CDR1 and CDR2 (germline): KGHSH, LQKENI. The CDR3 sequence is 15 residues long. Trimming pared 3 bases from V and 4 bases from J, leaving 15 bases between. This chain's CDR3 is CASSPQTGAPTEAFF. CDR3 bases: TGTGCCAGCTCACCCCAGACTGGGGCCCCCACTGAAGCTTTCTTT.

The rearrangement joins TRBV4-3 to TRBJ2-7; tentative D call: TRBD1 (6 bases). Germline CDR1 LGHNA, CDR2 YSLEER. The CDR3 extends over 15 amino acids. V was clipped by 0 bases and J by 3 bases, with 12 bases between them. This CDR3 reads CASSQEFQGNYEQYF. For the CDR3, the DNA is TGCGCCAGCAGCCAAGAGTTCCAGGGGAACTACGAGCAGTACTTC.

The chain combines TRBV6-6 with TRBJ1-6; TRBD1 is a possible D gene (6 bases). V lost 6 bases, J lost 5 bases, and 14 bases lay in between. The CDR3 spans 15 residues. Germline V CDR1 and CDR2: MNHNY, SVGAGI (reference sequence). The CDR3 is CASSAGQNHNSPLHF. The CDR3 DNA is TGTGCCAGCAGCGCTGGACAGAACCATAATTCACCCCTCCACTTT.

The CDR3 sequence is CSASPVSRKGKDTQYF. CDR3 nucleotide sequence: TGCAGTGCTAGTCCCGTTAGCAGGAAGGGGAAAGATACGCAGTATTTT. This chain connects TRBV20-1 to TRBJ2-3, with D maybe TRBD1 (5 bases). This CDR3 has 16 residues. The V and J ends lost 3 bases and 5 bases respectively, with 21 bases between them. The germline CDR1 and CDR2 sequences are DFQATT and SNEGSKA (reference sequence).

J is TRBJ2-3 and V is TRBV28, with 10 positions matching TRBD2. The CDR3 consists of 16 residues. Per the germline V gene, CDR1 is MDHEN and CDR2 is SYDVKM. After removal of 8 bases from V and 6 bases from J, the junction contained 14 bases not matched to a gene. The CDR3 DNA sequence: TGTGCCAGCGTCGCAGCTAGCGGGAGAGGTTCGGATACGCAGTATTTT. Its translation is CASVAASGRGSDTQYF.